This record concerns one T cell receptor beta chain sequence. These data are taken from a study of blood T cell repertoires in COVID-19. Looking at the study overall: The United States, Italy and Spain provided the acute and convalescent COVID-19 samples. T cells, B-cell-depleted T cells, or PBMCs provided the cDNA or gDNA that served as material.

As handled by the study authors: Amplification from reference gene primers served as the basis for estimated nucleated cell counts. The protocol was immunoSEQ multiplex PCR, while the TCRdb copy is restricted to in-frame clones and leaves out a portion. The V and J calls and clone size were taken over from that table, and D and trimming were inferred from the DNA. The sample lists 300,000 to 400,000 clones, about 90% occurring once. The TCR was taken from a woman aged 18-29 years who had recovered from COVID-19. The source material was peripheral blood.

CDR3 DNA: TGTGCCAGCAGTAATGACAGGGGGCATGAAAAACTGTTTTTT. Protein sequence: CASSNDRGHEKLFF. J is TRBJ1-4 and V is TRBV25-1; 10 bases fit TRBD1. Germline CDR1 MGHDK, CDR2 SYGVNS. Trimming removed 5 bases from V and 6 bases from J; junction bases left unmatched: 3. The CDR3 covers 14 residues.